The entry below gives a single TCR beta chain sequence along with its context. The source of the sample is a study of blood T cell repertoires in COVID-19. On the study more broadly: Some COVID-19 samples were acute and others convalescent; all came from the United States, Italy and Spain.

While infection was still active, Seattle patients were enrolled and then followed longitudinally. In the original processing: Estimated nucleated cell counts came from reference gene primer amplification. Sequencing used immunoSEQ multiplex PCR; TCRdb keeps in-frame clones, though not all of them. That table furnishes V, J and clone size, whereas the DNA furnished D and trimming. Of 79,000 or so clones in the sample, about 85% are singletons; the top ten hold about 10%. The CDR3 has 18 residues. Germline V gives CDR1 LGHNA, CDR2 YNFKEQ. Trimming cost V 0 bases and J 1 base; bases outside gene matches: 9.

This rearrangement joins TRBV4-2 to TRBJ1-3; 7 bases are shared with TRBD1. This TCR was recovered from a man aged 55 to 70 with COVID-19, enrolled during active disease. Sequencing input: peripheral blood. DNA of the CDR3: TGTGCCAGCAGCCAAGATCCAACCAACAGGGGATCTGGAAACACCATATATTTT. Protein product: CASSQDPTNRGSGNTIYF.